A selection of T cell receptor beta chains follows, all from one sample in a study of OX40 agonist ivuxolimab in advanced cancers. The repertoire was sequenced with immunoSEQ multiplex PCR; TCRdb's copy has only in-frame clones and lacks some. In the table there are some 35,000 clones, about four fifths of which are singletons. Source: CD4+ or CD8+ T cells sorted from blood, taken in a trial of the OX40 agonist ivuxolimab. The source is an adult with an advanced solid tumor such as melanoma, head and neck, liver or kidney cancer. The CDR3 runs from the conserved cysteine through the conserved F or W. The order of the fields is D gene, CDR3 length, J gene, clone size, V gene, CDR3 protein, CDR3 DNA. D genes are given only for firm matches. Where a row states a size, it is once, few, many or the class of an expanded clone; other rows omit it.

NA	15	TRBJ1-3	NA	TRBV9	CASSVGGGSGNTIYF	TGTGCCAGCAGCGTAGGGGGTGGCTCTGGAAACACCATATATTTT
NA	14	TRBJ2-1	NA	TRBV25-1	CASSEYGGHNEQFF	TGTGCCAGCAGTGAATACGGGGGACACAATGAGCAGTTCTTC
TRBD2	14	TRBJ2-5	NA	TRBV9	CASSVGLAGGTQYF	TGTGCCAGCAGCGTGGGACTAGCGGGAGGTACCCAGTACTTC
NA	12	TRBJ1-2	once	TRBV29-1	CSVASGNGGYTF	TGCAGCGTTGCGTCGGGGAACGGTGGCTACACCTTC
NA	13	TRBJ2-6	NA	TRBV13	CASSPRGLPVLTF	TGTGCCAGCAGCCCCCGGGGACTGCCCGTCCTGACTTTC
NA	15	TRBJ1-5	NA	TRBV7-2	CASSMGGAGNQPQHF	TGTGCCAGCTCCATGGGGGGCGCCGGCAATCAGCCCCAGCATTTT
NA	12	TRBJ2-7	few	TRBV7-8	CASSSTVYEQYF	TGTGCCAGCAGCTCCACTGTTTACGAGCAGTACTTC
TRBD2	16	TRBJ2-1	NA	TRBV28	CASSLYSSGTYNEQFF	TGTGCCAGCAGTTTATACTCTAGCGGGACGTACAATGAGCAGTTCTTC
TRBD1	14	TRBJ2-7	few	TRBV15	CATSEQGAVAEQYF	TGTGCCACCAGCGAACAGGGGGCGGTTGCCGAGCAGTACTTC
NA	14	TRBJ1-2	NA	TRBV6-6	CASSPYRVSGGYTF	TGTGCCAGCAGTCCTTACAGGGTATCGGGCGGCTACACCTTC
NA	14	TRBJ1-1	few	TRBV4-1	CASSLKGGVTEAFF	TGCGCCAGCAGCCTGAAGGGAGGGGTCACTGAAGCTTTCTTT
TRBD1	15	TRBJ1-2	few	TRBV6-1	CASRTGQGPNYGYTF	TGTGCCAGCAGGACGGGACAGGGTCCAAACTATGGCTACACCTTC
NA	12	TRBJ2-3	NA	TRBV7-9	CASSSFQNTQYF	TGTGCCAGCAGCTCCTTCCAGAATACGCAGTATTTT
TRBD1	15	TRBJ2-7	once	TRBV4-3	CASSQATGLVYEQYF	TGCGCCAGCAGCCAAGCGACAGGGTTGGTCTACGAGCAGTACTTC
NA	14	TRBJ1-3	once	TRBV12-5	CASATGASGNTIYF	TGTGCTAGTGCTACCGGCGCCTCTGGAAACACCATATATTTT
NA	14	TRBJ2-7	NA	TRBV7-6	CASSPFKGTYEQYF	TGTGCCAGCAGCCCTTTCAAGGGCACCTACGAGCAGTACTTC
NA	23	TRBJ2-7	once	TRBV21-1	CASSIRDREKFLSPKSPSYEQYF	TGTGCCAGCAGCATCCGGGACAGGGAGAAATTTCTATCCCCGAAGAGTCCCTCCTACGAGCAGTACTTC
TRBD2	15	TRBJ2-7	NA	TRBV5-1	CASSAGLAGSYEQYF	TGCGCCAGCAGCGCCGGACTAGCGGGGTCCTACGAGCAGTACTTC
NA	15	TRBJ2-3	NA	TRBV6-1	CASSEEGWIADTQYF	TGTGCCAGCAGTGAAGAGGGTTGGATAGCAGATACGCAGTATTTT
NA	13	TRBJ1-3	NA	TRBV11-2	CASSLGPRPAIYF	TGTGCCAGCAGCTTGGGACCGCGGCCCGCCATATATTTT
TRBD2	15	TRBJ2-3	NA	TRBV7-8	CASSSSGGVADTQYF	TGTGCCAGCAGCAGTAGCGGGGGGGTAGCAGATACGCAGTATTTT
NA	11	TRBJ1-2	NA	TRBV20-1	CSAREGGGYTF	TGCAGTGCTAGGGAGGGCGGTGGCTACACCTTC
NA	14	TRBJ2-1	NA	TRBV2	CASIGGSRYNEQFF	TGTGCCAGCATTGGTGGGAGCAGGTACAATGAGCAGTTCTTC
TRBD2	17	TRBJ2-3	NA	TRBV13	CASSLRTSGRDTDTQYF	TGTGCCAGCAGCTTACGGACTAGCGGGAGGGACACAGATACGCAGTATTTT
NA	14	TRBJ2-2	NA	TRBV6-6	CASTHPGTTGELFF	TGTGCCAGCACCCACCCGGGAACCACCGGGGAGCTGTTTTTT
NA	14	TRBJ2-5	few	TRBV28	CASTLLRGDETQYF	TGTGCCAGCACCCTTCTTCGGGGTGACGAGACCCAGTACTTC
NA	15	TRBJ1-2	once	TRBV14	CASSHWGSPNYGYTF	TGTGCCAGCAGCCATTGGGGTAGTCCTAACTATGGCTACACCTTC
NA	17	TRBJ1-5	NA	TRBV11-2	CASSSVAGWGVMEPQHF	TGTGCCAGCAGCTCAGTGGCCGGGTGGGGAGTGATGGAGCCCCAGCATTTT
TRBD1	13	TRBJ1-1	NA	TRBV6-4	CASSATGLGEAFF	TGTGCCAGCAGCGCGACAGGGCTGGGTGAAGCTTTCTTT
NA	13	TRBJ2-6	NA	TRBV4-1	CASSQVGANVLTF	TGCGCCAGCAGCCAAGTTGGGGCCAACGTCCTGACTTTC
NA	15	TRBJ2-1	NA	TRBV28	CASSLEKGPYNEQFF	TGTGCCAGCAGTTTGGAAAAGGGCCCATACAATGAGCAGTTCTTC
NA	14	TRBJ2-1	NA	TRBV4-1	CASSLTPTDNEQFF	TGCGCCAGCAGCCTTACACCGACCGACAATGAGCAGTTCTTC
NA	9	TRBJ1-1	NA	TRBV5-8	CASTRGAFF	TGTGCCAGCACCCGAGGAGCTTTCTTT
NA	12	TRBJ1-2	NA	TRBV15	CATREQGSGYTF	TGTGCCACCAGGGAACAGGGCAGTGGCTACACCTTC
NA	13	TRBJ2-1	NA	TRBV6-5	CASSYLAMNEQFF	TGTGCCAGCAGTTATCTAGCGATGAATGAGCAGTTCTTC
NA	13	TRBJ1-1	NA	TRBV6-6	CASSSSMNTEAFF	TGTGCCAGCAGCTCCAGCATGAACACTGAAGCTTTCTTT
TRBD2	14	TRBJ2-1	NA	TRBV7-9	CASSWEGRYNEQFF	TGTGCCAGCAGCTGGGAGGGGCGGTACAATGAGCAGTTCTTC
NA	11	TRBJ2-7	NA	TRBV27	CASATGTAFYF	TGTGCCAGCGCAACCGGGACGGCCTTTTACTTC
NA	13	TRBJ2-7	NA	TRBV2	CAITGNRTYEQYF	TGTGCCATTACAGGGAATAGGACCTACGAGCAGTACTTC
NA	17	TRBJ1-6	once	TRBV2	CASSEESVLKNNSPLHF	TGTGCCAGCAGTGAAGAGTCGGTCCTTAAAAATAATTCACCCCTCCACTTT
NA	13	TRBJ1-2	once	TRBV28	CASSLVSEHGYTF	TGTGCCAGCAGTTTAGTGTCCGAGCATGGCTACACCTTC
NA	15	TRBJ2-4	NA	TRBV4-3	CASSQGSSGENIQYF	TGCGCCAGCAGCCAGGGATCCAGTGGGGAAAACATTCAGTACTTC
TRBD2	15	TRBJ2-7	few	TRBV2	CASSLIAGVRDEQYF	TGTGCCAGCAGTCTGATAGCGGGGGTGAGGGACGAGCAGTACTTC
TRBD2	13	TRBJ2-2	NA	TRBV11-3	CASSSRGVRELFF	TGTGCCAGCAGCTCGCGGGGGGTCCGGGAGCTGTTTTTT
NA	16	TRBJ2-3	NA	TRBV9	CASSVDGGESTDTQYF	TGTGCCAGCAGCGTAGATGGCGGGGAGAGCACAGATACGCAGTATTTT
NA	17	TRBJ1-1	NA	TRBV9	CASSVELQGRDPTEAFF	TGTGCCAGCAGCGTAGAGTTACAGGGTAGGGATCCGACTGAAGCTTTCTTT
NA	13	TRBJ1-2	NA	TRBV4-1	CASSLHRANGYTF	TGCGCCAGCAGCCTTCACAGGGCAAATGGCTACACCTTC